What follows are 8 T cell receptor beta chains derived from one specimen sequenced in a study of PD-1 blockade in mismatch repair-deficient tumors. TCRdb's table, derived via immunoSEQ multiplex PCR, lists solely in-frame clones and lacks some. The table includes 75,000 to 80,000 clones, 70% to 90% detected once. The sequencing used peripheral blood, collected 44 weeks after starting pembrolizumab. The source is an adult with mismatch repair-deficient cancer.

The rearrangement links TRBV4-1 to TRBJ1-5, with D tentatively TRBD1 (5 bases). Deletions cut 3 bases from V and 4 bases from J, with 22 bases between. Germline loops: CDR1 MGHRA, CDR2 YSYEKL. This CDR3 contains 18 residues. The CDR3 protein is CASSQKEGKGGGNQPQHF. The CDR3 DNA reads TGCGCCAGCAGCCAGAAGGAGGGGAAGGGTGGGGGTAATCAGCCCCAGCATTTT.

A single count supports this clone. This chain uses TRBV7-2 with TRBJ2-1; tentative D call: TRBD2 (5 bases). The V gene's germline CDR1 is SGHTA and CDR2 FQGNSA. The V and J ends lost 0 bases and 9 bases respectively, with 12 bases between them. The CDR3 has 14 amino acids. In DNA, the CDR3 is TGTGCCAGCAGCTTAGCGGTCCTAGCCGGTGAGCAGTTCTTC. Protein sequence: CASSLAVLAGEQFF.

The chain uses TRBV10-3 and TRBJ1-5; D uncertain. The V end was cut by 2 bases, the J end by 0 bases, with 8 bases between. CDR1 is ENHRY and CDR2 is SYGVKD in the germline V gene. CDR3 size: 15 residues. The CDR3 DNA reads TGTGCCATCAGTGAGGACGCTAATAGCAATCAGCCCCAGCATTTT. This encodes CAISEDANSNQPQHF.

The chain couples TRBV7-2 to TRBJ1-2, with D hard to call. The ends were cut back, 0 bases at V and 8 bases at J, with 4 bases in the middle. The germline gives CDR1 SGHTA, CDR2 FQGNSA. The CDR3 extends over 11 amino acids. CDR3 residues: CASSLAPGYTF. CDR3 in DNA: TGTGCCAGCAGCTTAGCGCCAGGCTACACCTTC.

The chain is built from TRBV12-1 and TRBJ1-5; the table's D call, TRBD1, was not checked against the DNA. TRBV12-1 is given as a pseudogene. The CDR3 consists of 16 residues. CDR3 sequence reads: CASSTDKNVSNQPQHF. CDR3 nucleotides: TGTGCCAGCAGCACAGACAAAAACGTTAGCAATCAGCCCCAGCATTTT.

V is TRBV5-1 and J is TRBJ2-5; D could derive from TRBD1 or TRBD2 (5 bases each). Germline V gives CDR1 SGHRS, CDR2 YFSETQ. The CDR3 is made up of 15 amino acids. The V end lost 0 bases, the J end lost 2 bases, and 11 bases lay between the germline ends. The CDR3, as DNA: TGCGCCAGCAGCTTGGCAGGGACGGAACAAGAGACCCAGTACTTC. Translated: CASSLAGTEQETQYF.

The chain has TRBV25-1 and TRBJ1-1; D is unclear. The V and J ends lost 6 bases and 1 base respectively, with 0 bases between them. There are 10 residues in the CDR3. The germline CDR1 and CDR2 sequences are MGHDK and SYGVNS. This chain's CDR3 is CASRNTEAFF. CDR3 DNA sequence: TGTGCCAGCAGGAACACTGAAGCTTTCTTT.

The rearrangement joins TRBV9 to TRBJ2-1, with D hard to call. The germline gives CDR1 SGDLS, CDR2 YYNGEE. The V end lost 4 bases, the J end lost 5 bases, and 13 bases lay between the germline ends. The CDR3 loop spans 14 amino acids. The CDR3 DNA is TGTGCCAGCAGCCCCACGCGGTTAGACAATGAGCAGTTCTTC. Translating it yields CASSPTRLDNEQFF.